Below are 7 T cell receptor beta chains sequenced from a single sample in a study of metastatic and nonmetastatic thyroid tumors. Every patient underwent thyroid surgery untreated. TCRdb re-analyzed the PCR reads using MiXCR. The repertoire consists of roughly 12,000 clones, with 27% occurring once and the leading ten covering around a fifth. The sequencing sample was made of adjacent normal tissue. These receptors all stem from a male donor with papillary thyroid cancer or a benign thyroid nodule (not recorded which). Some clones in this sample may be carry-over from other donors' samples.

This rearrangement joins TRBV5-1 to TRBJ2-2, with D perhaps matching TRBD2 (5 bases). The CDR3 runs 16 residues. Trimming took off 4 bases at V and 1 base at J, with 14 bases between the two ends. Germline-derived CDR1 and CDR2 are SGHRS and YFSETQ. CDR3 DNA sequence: TGCGCCAGCAGCCCGGACGAGGGATGGAACACCGGGGAGCTGTTTTTT. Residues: CASSPDEGWNTGELFF.

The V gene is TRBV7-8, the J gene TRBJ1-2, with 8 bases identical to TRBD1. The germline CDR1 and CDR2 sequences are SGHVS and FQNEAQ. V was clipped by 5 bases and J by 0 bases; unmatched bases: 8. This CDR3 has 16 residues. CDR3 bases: TGTGCCAGCAGCCAAGGACAGGGACACCCTAACTATGGCTACACCTTC. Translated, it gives CASSQGQGHPNYGYTF.

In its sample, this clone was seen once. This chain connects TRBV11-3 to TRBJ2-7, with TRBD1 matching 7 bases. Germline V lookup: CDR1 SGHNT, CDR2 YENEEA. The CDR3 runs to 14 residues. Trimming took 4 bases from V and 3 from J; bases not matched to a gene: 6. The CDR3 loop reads CASSSGTARYEQYF. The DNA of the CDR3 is TGTGCCAGCAGCTCCGGGACAGCACGCTACGAGCAGTACTTC.

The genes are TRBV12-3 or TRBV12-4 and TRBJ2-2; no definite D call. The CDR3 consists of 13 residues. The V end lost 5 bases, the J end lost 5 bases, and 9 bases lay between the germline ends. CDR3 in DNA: TGTGCCAGCAGTCCCGGTGAGACCGGGGAGCTGTTTTTT. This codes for CASSPGETGELFF.

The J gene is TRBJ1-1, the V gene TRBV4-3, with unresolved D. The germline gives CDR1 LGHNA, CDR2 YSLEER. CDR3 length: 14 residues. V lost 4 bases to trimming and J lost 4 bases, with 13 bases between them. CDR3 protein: CASSPETLSTEAFF. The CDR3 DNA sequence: TGCGCCAGCAGCCCAGAGACGTTGAGCACTGAAGCTTTCTTT.

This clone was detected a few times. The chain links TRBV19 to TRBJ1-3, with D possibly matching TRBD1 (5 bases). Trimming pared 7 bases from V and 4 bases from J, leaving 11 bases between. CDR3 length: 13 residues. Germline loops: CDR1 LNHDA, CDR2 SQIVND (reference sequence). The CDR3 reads CASNKGQGNTIYF. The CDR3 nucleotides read TGTGCCAGTAATAAGGGGCAAGGAAACACCATATATTTT.

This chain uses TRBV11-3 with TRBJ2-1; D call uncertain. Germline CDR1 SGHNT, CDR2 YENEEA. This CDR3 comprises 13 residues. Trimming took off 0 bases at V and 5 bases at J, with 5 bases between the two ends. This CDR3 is CASSLDGNNEQFF. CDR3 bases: TGTGCCAGCAGCTTAGATGGGAACAATGAGCAGTTCTTC. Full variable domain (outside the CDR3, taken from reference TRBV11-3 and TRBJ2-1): EAGVVQSPRYKIIEKKQPVAFWCNPISGHNTLYWYLQNLGQGPELLIRYENEEAVDDSQLPKDRFSAERLKGVDSTLKIQPAELGDSAVYLCASSLDGNNEQFFGPGTRLTVL.